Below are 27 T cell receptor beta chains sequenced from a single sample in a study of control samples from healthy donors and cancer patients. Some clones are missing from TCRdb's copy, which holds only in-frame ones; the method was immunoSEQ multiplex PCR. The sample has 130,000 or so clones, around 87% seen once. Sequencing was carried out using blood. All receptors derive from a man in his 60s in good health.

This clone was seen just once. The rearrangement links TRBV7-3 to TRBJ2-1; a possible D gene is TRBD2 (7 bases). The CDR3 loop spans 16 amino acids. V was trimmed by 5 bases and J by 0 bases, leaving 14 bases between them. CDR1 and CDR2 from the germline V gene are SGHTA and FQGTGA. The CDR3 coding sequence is TGTGCCAGCAGCCCCCAAGGGGGGGTCTCCTACAATGAGCAGTTCTTC. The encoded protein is CASSPQGGVSYNEQFF.

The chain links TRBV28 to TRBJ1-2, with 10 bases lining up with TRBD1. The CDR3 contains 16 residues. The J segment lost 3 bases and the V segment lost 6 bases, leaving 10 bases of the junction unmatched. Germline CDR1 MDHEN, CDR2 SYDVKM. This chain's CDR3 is CASSFIRDRGHYGYTF. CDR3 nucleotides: TGTGCCAGCAGCTTCATTAGGGACAGGGGACACTATGGCTACACCTTC.

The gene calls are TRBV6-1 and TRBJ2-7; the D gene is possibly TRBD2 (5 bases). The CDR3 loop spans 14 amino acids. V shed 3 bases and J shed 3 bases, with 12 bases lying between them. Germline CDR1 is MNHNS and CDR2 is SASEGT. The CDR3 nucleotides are TGTGCCAGCAGTGACGTACTAGTGGGCTACGAGCAGTACTTC. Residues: CASSDVLVGYEQYF.

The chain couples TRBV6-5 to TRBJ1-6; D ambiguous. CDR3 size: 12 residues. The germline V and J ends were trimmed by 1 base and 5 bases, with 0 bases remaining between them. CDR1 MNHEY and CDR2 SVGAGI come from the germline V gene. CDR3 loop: CASSYYNSPLHF. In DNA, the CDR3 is TGTGCCAGCAGTTACTATAATTCACCCCTCCACTTT.

CDR3 in amino acids: CASSPSGSGVFNEQFF. In DNA form, the CDR3 reads TGTGCCAGCAGCCCCTCGGGAAGCGGGGTTTTCAATGAGCAGTTCTTC. The chain joins TRBV9 to TRBJ2-1, with 7 positions matching TRBD2. This CDR3 has 16 amino acids. In germline, CDR1 is SGDLS, CDR2 YYNGEE. The V gene end was trimmed by 4 bases and the J gene end by 6 bases; junction bases not matched to a gene: 13.

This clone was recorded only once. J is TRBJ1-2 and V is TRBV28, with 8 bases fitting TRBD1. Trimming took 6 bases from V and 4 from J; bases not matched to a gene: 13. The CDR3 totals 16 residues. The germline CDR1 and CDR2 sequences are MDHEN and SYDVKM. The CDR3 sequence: CASSRPTGAQPYGYTF. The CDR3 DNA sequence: TGTGCCAGCAGCCGCCCGACAGGGGCCCAACCCTATGGCTACACCTTC.

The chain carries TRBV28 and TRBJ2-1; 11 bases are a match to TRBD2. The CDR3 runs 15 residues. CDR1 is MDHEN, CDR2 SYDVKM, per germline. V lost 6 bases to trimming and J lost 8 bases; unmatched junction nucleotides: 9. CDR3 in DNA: TGTGCCAGCAGAATACTAGCGGGGGCGTATCATGAGCAGTTCTTC. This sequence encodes CASRILAGAYHEQFF.

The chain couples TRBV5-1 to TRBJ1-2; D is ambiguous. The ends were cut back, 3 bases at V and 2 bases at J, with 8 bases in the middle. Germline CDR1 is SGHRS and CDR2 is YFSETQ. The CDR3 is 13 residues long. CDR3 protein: CASSSDGNYGYTF. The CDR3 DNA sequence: TGCGCCAGCAGCTCGGACGGAAACTATGGCTACACCTTC.

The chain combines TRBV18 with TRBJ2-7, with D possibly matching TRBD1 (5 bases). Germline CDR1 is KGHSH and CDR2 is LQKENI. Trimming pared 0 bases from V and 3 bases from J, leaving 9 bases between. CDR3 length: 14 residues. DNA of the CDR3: TGTGCCAGCTCACCACCGGGGCCAAGCTACGAGCAGTACTTC. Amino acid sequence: CASSPPGPSYEQYF. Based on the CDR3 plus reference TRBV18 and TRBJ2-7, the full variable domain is NAGVMQNPRHLVRRRGQEARLRCSPMKGHSHVYWYRQLPEEGLKFMVYLQKENIIDESGMPKERFSAEFPKEGPSILRIQQVVRGDSAAYFCASSPPGPSYEQYFGPGTRLTVT.

The CDR3 coding sequence is TGCGCCAGCAGACCTGTGCGGGGGGGAACTGAAGCTTTCTTT. It codes for CASRPVRGGTEAFF. The rearrangement uses TRBV5-1 and TRBJ1-1; D may be TRBD1 (5 bases). The V end was cut by 5 bases, the J end by 5 bases, with 16 bases between. Germline V gives CDR1 SGHRS, CDR2 YFSETQ. The CDR3 is made up of 14 amino acids.

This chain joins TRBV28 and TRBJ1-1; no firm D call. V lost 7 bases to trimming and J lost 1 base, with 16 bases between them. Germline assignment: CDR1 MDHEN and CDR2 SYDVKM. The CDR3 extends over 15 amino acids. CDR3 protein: CASKKGRRENTEAFF. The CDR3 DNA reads TGTGCCAGCAAAAAAGGCCGGAGGGAGAACACTGAAGCTTTCTTT.

CDR3 in amino acids: CASKENSGNTIYF. CDR3 coding DNA: TGTGCCAGTAAGGAAAACTCTGGAAACACCATATATTTT. The gene calls are TRBV19 and TRBJ1-3; D is uncertain. The CDR3 is 13 amino acids. Germline V lookup: CDR1 LNHDA, CDR2 SQIVND (reference sequence). Deletions cut 7 bases from V and 0 bases from J, with 7 bases between. The full variable domain, rest sourced from reference TRBV19 and TRBJ1-3, is DGGITQSPKYLFRKEGQNVTLSCEQNLNHDAMYWYRQDPGQGLRLIYYSQIVNDFQKGDIAEGYSVSREKKESFPLTVTSAQKNPTAFYLCASKENSGNTIYFGEGSWLTVV.

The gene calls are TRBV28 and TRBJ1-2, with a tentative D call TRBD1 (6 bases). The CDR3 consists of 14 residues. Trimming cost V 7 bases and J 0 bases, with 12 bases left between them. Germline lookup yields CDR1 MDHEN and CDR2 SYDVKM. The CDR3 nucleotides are TGTGCCAGCACCCAAGGACAGACTAACTATGGCTACACCTTC. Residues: CASTQGQTNYGYTF.

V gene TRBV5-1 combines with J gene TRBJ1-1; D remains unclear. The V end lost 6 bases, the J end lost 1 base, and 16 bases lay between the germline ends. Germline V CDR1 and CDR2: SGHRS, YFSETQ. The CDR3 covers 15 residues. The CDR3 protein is CASKTDTIQNTEAFF. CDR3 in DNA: TGCGCCAGCAAAACCGACACGATACAGAACACTGAAGCTTTCTTT. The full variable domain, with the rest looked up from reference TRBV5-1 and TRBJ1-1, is KAGVTQTPRYLIKTRGQQVTLSCSPISGHRSVSWYQQTPGQGLQFLFEYFSETQRNKGNFPGRFSGRQFSNSRSEMNVSTLELGDSALYLCASKTDTIQNTEAFFGQGTRLTVV.

The CDR3 loop reads CASSFSGELFF. The CDR3 nucleotides are TGTGCCAGCAGTTTTTCCGGGGAGCTGTTTTTT. This sequence joins TRBV12-3 or TRBV12-4 and TRBJ2-2, with no clear D. There are 11 residues in the CDR3. Deletions cut 3 bases from V and 6 bases from J, with 2 bases between.

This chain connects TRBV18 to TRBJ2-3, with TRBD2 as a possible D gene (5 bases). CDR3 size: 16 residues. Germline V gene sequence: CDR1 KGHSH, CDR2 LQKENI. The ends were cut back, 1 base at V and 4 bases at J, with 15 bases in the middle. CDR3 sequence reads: CASSPLLDFTSDTQYF. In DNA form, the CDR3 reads TGTGCCAGCTCACCACTTTTGGACTTTACCTCAGATACGCAGTATTTT. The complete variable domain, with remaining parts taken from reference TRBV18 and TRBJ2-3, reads NAGVMQNPRHLVRRRGQEARLRCSPMKGHSHVYWYRQLPEEGLKFMVYLQKENIIDESGMPKERFSAEFPKEGPSILRIQQVVRGDSAAYFCASSPLLDFTSDTQYFGPGTRLTVL.

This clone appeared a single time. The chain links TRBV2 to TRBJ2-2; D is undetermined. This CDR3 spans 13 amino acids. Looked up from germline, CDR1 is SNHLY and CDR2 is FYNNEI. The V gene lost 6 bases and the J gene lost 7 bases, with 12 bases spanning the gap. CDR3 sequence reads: CASSRAPVGELFF. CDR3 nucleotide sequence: TGTGCCAGCAGCCGAGCACCGGTCGGGGAGCTGTTTTTT.

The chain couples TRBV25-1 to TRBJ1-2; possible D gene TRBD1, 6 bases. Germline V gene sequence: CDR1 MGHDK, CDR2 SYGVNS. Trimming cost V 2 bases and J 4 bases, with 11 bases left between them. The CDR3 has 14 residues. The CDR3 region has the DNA TGTGCCAGCAGTGAAACCACAGGGTTCTATGGCTACACCTTC. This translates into CASSETTGFYGYTF.

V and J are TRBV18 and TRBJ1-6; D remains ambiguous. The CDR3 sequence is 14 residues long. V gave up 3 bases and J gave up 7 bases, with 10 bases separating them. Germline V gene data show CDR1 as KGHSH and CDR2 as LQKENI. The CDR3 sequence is CASSPLGSNSPLHF. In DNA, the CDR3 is TGTGCCAGCTCACCGCTAGGGAGCAATTCACCCCTCCACTTT. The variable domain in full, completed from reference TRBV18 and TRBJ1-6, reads NAGVMQNPRHLVRRRGQEARLRCSPMKGHSHVYWYRQLPEEGLKFMVYLQKENIIDESGMPKERFSAEFPKEGPSILRIQQVVRGDSAAYFCASSPLGSNSPLHFGNGTRLTVT.

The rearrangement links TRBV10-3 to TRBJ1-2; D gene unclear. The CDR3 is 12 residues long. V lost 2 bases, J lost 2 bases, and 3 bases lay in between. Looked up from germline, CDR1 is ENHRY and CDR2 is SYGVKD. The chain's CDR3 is CAISEENYGYTF. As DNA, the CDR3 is TGTGCCATCAGTGAGGAGAACTATGGCTACACCTTC.

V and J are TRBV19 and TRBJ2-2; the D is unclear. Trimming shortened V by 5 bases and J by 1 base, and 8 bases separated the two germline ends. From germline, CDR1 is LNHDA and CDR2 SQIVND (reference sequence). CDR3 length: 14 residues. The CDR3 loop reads CASSFGENTGELFF. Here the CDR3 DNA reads TGTGCCAGTAGTTTTGGCGAGAACACCGGGGAGCTGTTTTTT.

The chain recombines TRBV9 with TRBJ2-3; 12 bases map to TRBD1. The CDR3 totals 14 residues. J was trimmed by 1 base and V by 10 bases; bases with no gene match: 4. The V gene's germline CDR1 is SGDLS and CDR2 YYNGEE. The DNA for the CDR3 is TGTGCCTCGGGACAGGGGGCTGGCACAGATACGCAGTATTTT. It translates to CASGQGAGTDTQYF.

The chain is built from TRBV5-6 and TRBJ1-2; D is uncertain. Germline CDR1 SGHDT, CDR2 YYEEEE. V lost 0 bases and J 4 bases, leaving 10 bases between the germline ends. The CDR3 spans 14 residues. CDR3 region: CASSLDVTLYGYTF. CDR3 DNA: TGTGCCAGCAGCTTGGATGTGACGCTCTATGGCTACACCTTC. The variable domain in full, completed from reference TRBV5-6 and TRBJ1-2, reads DAGVTQSPTHLIKTRGQQVTLRCSPKSGHDTVSWYQQALGQGPQFIFQYYEEEERQRGNFPDRFSGHQFPNYSSELNVNALLLGDSALYLCASSLDVTLYGYTFGSGTRLTVV.

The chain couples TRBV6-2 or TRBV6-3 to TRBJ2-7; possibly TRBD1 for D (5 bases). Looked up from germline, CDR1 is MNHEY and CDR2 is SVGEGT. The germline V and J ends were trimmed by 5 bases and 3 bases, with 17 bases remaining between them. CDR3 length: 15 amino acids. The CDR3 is CASSPLSRAYYEQYF. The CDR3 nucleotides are TGTGCCAGCAGTCCCTTGAGCAGGGCCTACTACGAGCAGTACTTC.

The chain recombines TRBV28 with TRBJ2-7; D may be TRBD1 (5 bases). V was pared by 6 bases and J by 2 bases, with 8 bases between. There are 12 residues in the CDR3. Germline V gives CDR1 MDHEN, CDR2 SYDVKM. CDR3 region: CASSTTAYEQYF. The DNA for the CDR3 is TGTGCCAGCAGCACGACAGCCTACGAGCAGTACTTC.

CDR3 nucleotide sequence: TGTGCCAGTAGTTCGGGACAGTTCAACACTGAAGCTTTCTTT. This encodes CASSSGQFNTEAFF. The genes are TRBV19 and TRBJ1-1, with 7 bases fitting TRBD1. Germline V gene lookup returns CDR1 LNHDA and CDR2 SQIVND (reference sequence). With V trimmed by 5 bases and J by 2 bases, 5 bases remained unmatched. The CDR3 is made up of 14 amino acids.

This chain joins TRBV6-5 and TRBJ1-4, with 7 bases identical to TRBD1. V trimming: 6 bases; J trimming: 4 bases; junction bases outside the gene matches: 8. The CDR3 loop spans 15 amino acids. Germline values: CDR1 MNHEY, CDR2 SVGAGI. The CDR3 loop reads CASSTPTGSNEKLFF. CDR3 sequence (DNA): TGTGCCAGCAGCACGCCGACAGGGAGTAATGAAAAACTGTTTTTT.